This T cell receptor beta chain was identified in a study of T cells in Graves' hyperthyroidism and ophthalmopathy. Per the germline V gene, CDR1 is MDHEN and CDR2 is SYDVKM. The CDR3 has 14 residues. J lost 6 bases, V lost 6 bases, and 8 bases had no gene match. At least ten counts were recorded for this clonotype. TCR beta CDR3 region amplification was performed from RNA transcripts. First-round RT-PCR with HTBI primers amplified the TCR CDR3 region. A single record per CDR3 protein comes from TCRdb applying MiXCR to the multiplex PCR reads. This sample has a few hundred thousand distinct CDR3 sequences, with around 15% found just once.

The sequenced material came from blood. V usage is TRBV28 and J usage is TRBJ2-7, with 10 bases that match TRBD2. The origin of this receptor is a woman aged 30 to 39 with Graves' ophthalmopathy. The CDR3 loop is CASSPLAGVFEQYF. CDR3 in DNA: TGTGCCAGCAGCCCTCTAGCGGGAGTGTTCGAGCAGTACTTC. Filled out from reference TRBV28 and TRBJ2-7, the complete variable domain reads DVKVTQSSRYLVKRTGEKVFLECVQDMDHENMFWYRQDPGLGLRLIYFSYDVKMKEKGDIPEGYSVSREKKERFSLILESASTNQTSMYLCASSPLAGVFEQYFGPGTRLTVT.